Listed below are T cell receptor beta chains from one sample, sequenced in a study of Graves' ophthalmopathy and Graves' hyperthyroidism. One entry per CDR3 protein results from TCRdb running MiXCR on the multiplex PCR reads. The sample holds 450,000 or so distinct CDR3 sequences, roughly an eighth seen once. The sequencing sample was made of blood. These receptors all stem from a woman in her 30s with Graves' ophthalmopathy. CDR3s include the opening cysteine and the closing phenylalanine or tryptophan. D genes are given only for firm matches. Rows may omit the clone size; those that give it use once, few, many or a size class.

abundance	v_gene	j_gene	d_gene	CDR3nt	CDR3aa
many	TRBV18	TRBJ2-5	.	TGTGCCAGCTCACCATGGGTCGCCGCACAGGGAAGCCAAGAGACCCAGTACTTC	CASSPWVAAQGSQETQYF
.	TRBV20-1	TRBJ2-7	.	TGCAGTGCTCCCGGTGGGAAATGGCTTTGGGCCGAGCAGTACTTC	CSAPGGKWLWAEQYF
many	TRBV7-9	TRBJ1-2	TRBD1	TGTGCCAGCAGCTGGGGGACAGGGGATATCTATGGCTACACCTTC	CASSWGTGDIYGYTF
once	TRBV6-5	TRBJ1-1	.	TGTGCCAGCAGTTACTCGATACCCCCAGGGGACACTGAAGCTTTCTTT	CASSYSIPPGDTEAFF
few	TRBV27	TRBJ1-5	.	TGTGCCAGCAGACCTGGTGGGGCCGGCAATCAGCCCCAGCATTTT	CASRPGGAGNQPQHF
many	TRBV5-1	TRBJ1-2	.	TGCGCCAGCAGCTTGGTTTCGGGGGAAGGCTACACCTTC	CASSLVSGEGYTF
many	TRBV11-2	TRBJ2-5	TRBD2	TGTGCCAGCAGCTTAACTAGCGGGGGGCGAGAGACCCAGTACTTC	CASSLTSGGRETQYF
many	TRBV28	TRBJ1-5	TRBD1	TGTGCCATCACTTTGGGGACAGATAGCAATCAGCCCCAGCATTTT	CAITLGTDSNQPQHF
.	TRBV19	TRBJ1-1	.	TGTGCCAGTAGTATCGGGATTAACACTGAAGCTTTCTTT	CASSIGINTEAFF
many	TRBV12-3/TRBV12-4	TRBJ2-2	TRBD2	TGTGCCAGCAGGCCCAGGACTAGCGGGGGGGCAGGCACCGGGGAGCTGTTTTTT	CASRPRTSGGAGTGELFF
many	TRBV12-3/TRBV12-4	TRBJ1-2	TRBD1	TGTGCCAGCACCGGGGACAGGGCTAGCTATGGCTACACCTTC	CASTGDRASYGYTF
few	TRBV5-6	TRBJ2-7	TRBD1	TGTGCCAGCAGCTTCGGGACAGGGCTCTCAAACGAGCAGTACTTC	CASSFGTGLSNEQYF
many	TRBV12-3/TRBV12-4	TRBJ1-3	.	TGTGCCAGCAGACGACGGGAAAGCTCTGGAAACACCATATATTTT	CASRRRESSGNTIYF
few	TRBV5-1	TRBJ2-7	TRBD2	TGCGCCAGCAGCCCCGGACTAGAAATTTCCTACGAGCAGTACTTC	CASSPGLEISYEQYF
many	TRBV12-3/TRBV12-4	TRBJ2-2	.	TGTGCCAGCAGTCAACCCGGATCAGGAGCCGGGGAGCTGTTTTTT	CASSQPGSGAGELFF
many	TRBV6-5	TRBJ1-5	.	TGTGCCAGCAGTTACACCCCGAGGGGCACAAATCAGCCCCAGCATTTT	CASSYTPRGTNQPQHF